This T cell receptor (beta chain) was found in a study of T-cell memory formation after mild COVID-19 (dated by TCRdb to about 2021). A note on the overall study: Most TCR sequence clusters were specific to one of the two donors. The cohort comprised two young, previously healthy adult volunteers, one female and one male. In a couple of donors, T-cell clones that expanded and contracted after mild COVID-19 were tracked by sequencing TCRalpha and TCRbeta repertoires over time.

PBMCs were isolated by Ficoll-Paque density gradient centrifugation. The sample was run on an Illumina NovaSeq 6000. TCRalpha and TCRbeta cDNA libraries were constructed by 5'RACE with constant-segment primers, with sample barcodes and unique molecular identifiers being introduced. RNA was extracted from every sample with Trizol reagent. Amplification of the libraries took two PCR steps, and the second step added a second sample barcode plus Illumina TruSeq adapters. Sequencing of libraries was performed on an Illumina NovaSeq with 2 x 150 bp paired-end reads. In the source study's methods: The reads were demultiplexed and collapsed into UMI-guided consensus sequences using migec v1.2.7. Using mixcr v2.1.11, UMI consensuses were aligned to TRA and TRB V and J templates and then assembled into clonotypes. A clonotype was counted as expanded or contracted only when both edgeR and NoisET called the clonotype significant, with the noise models trained on biological replicates. For edgeR calls, a false discovery rate-adjusted p below 0.01 and a log2 fold-change threshold of 1 were applied. PCA with hierarchical clustering of max-normalized trajectories of the 1000 most abundant clonotypes was used as exploratory dynamics analysis. Separately sequenced CD4+ and CD8+ repertoires were used to assign a CD4 or CD8 phenotype to each responding clone. TCRdb applied fastp at Q25 and MiXCR to the public reads, then kept only in-frame beta chains. Rows with one shared CDR3 protein collapse into an entry with the most common genes and DNA. The V and J calls reflect TCRdb's pipeline rather than the authors' work. For this sample the table gives under 300,000 distinct CDR3 sequences, of which 8% to 9% were detected only once. Under 25% of the sample comes from the top ten.

Overall study outcomes, separate from this receptor: Whether the second-wave clones peaking on day 37 were SARS-CoV-2 specific was not confirmed. Only a couple of mild cases were covered by the study, and larger cohorts that include severe cases with pre-infection samples were considered necessary. The detection of some responding clones in pre-infection memory suggests that pre-existing cross-reactive memory T cells joined the SARS-CoV-2 response. Clones contracting from day 15 to 85 had balanced CD4/CD8 phenotypes, while a second wave expanding from day 15 to 37 was biased towards CD4+. Contracting CD4+ clones appeared mostly in the CM and EM memory subsets, whereas CD8+ clones were enriched in EMRA.

Including cysteine and phenylalanine, the CDR3 has 16 amino acids. CDR3 DNA only is kept here, 48 bases in frame from base 1. V was cut back by 0 bases and J by 3 bases, leaving a gap of 15 bases between them. From the germline V gene (reference sequence), CDR1 is DFQATT and CDR2 is SNEGSKA. This clonotype was counted at least ten times. Which antigen it targets is not known. Qualities for individual bases were not recorded, and no much larger clone is one base off. This receptor chain uses TRBV20-1 and TRBJ2-1; the D segment could be TRBD2, given 7 matching bases. The receptor was isolated from a young man who had mild COVID-19 (a few samples of this study predate the infection). The sample titles of this study are shuffled in the database, so cell type and time point are left out; the donor was told from shared clones. Sequencing was performed on PBMCs or a T cell subset sorted from them (not recorded which). CDR3 protein: CSARDPAGAVYNEQFF. The sequenced DNA is TGCAGTGCTAGAGATCCCGCGGGGGCGGTCTACAATGAGCAGTTCTTC.